The 8 T cell receptor beta chains below all came from one sample that was sequenced in a study of T cell repertoires in cytomegalovirus infection. MiXCR, run by TCRdb on the reads, gives a single entry per CDR3 protein. The table shows roughly 110,000 distinct CDR3 sequences, with around 10% occurring only once. No antigen is known for these receptors. Sequenced material: PBMCs, sequenced either directly or after in vitro stimulation (not recorded which). The receptors here all came from a human donor in good health (CMV status not recorded). Some clones in this sample may be carry-over from other donors' samples.

This clonotype showed up many times. The chain has TRBV2 and TRBJ2-5; 8 bases fit TRBD2. This CDR3 comprises 15 residues. Trimming cost V 7 bases and J 5 bases; bases outside gene matches: 12. CDR1 is SNHLY and CDR2 is FYNNEI in the germline V gene. Here the CDR3 DNA reads TGTGCCAGCATTTTCGGACTAGCTCAACGGGAGACCCAGTACTTC. Protein: CASIFGLAQRETQYF.

There are a few counts of this clonotype. This sequence joins TRBV10-3 and TRBJ1-2; TRBD1 is a possible D gene (5 bases). The CDR3 has 14 residues. V was trimmed by 4 bases and J by 0 bases, leaving 9 bases between them. Germline CDR1 and CDR2: ENHRY and SYGVKD. This CDR3 is CAISAGAPNYGYTF. In DNA form, the CDR3 reads TGTGCCATCAGTGCCGGGGCGCCTAACTATGGCTACACCTTC.

There are many counts of this clonotype. The rearrangement uses TRBV7-9 and TRBJ2-1, with D perhaps TRBD2 (5 bases). The CDR3 extends over 17 amino acids. With 5 bases removed from V and 8 bases from J, the gap between germline ends came to 25 bases. Germline loops: CDR1 SEHNR, CDR2 FQNEAQ (reference sequence). CDR3 nucleotide sequence: TGTGCCAGCAGCCCCCGTAACTTCCGGGATCCGTTGGATGAGCAGTTCTTC. Protein: CASSPRNFRDPLDEQFF. Full variable domain (outside the CDR3, taken from reference TRBV7-9 and TRBJ2-1): DTGVSQNPRHKITKRGQNVTFRCDPISEHNRLYWYRQTLGQGPEFLTYFQNEAQLEKSRLLSDRFSAERPKGSFSTLEIQRTEQGDSAMYLCASSPRNFRDPLDEQFFGPGTRLTVL.

This clonotype was observed many times. The rearrangement uses TRBV12-3 or TRBV12-4 and TRBJ2-2, with D maybe TRBD2 (6 bases). Trimming pared 6 bases from V and 1 base from J, leaving 9 bases between. The CDR3 is 14 amino acids. CDR3 nucleotide sequence: TGTGCCAGCAGAATCGGGAGGAACACCGGGGAGCTGTTTTTT. Translating gives CASRIGRNTGELFF.

This clonotype has just a few counts. This sequence joins TRBV7-9 and TRBJ2-1, with 13 bases identical to TRBD2. The CDR3 consists of 16 residues. J lost 8 bases, V lost 5 bases, and 9 bases had no gene match. In germline, CDR1 is SEHNR, CDR2 FQNEAQ (reference sequence). Here the CDR3 reads CASSAYGTSGTDEQFF. In nucleotides, the CDR3 is TGTGCCAGCAGCGCATACGGGACTAGCGGGACGGATGAGCAGTTCTTC.

This clonotype has a count of ten or more. This chain connects TRBV7-2 to TRBJ1-2; the match to TRBD1 covers 11 bases. V shed 5 bases, J shed 8 bases, and the junction held 16 bases outside the gene matches. This CDR3 spans 17 amino acids. Germline values: CDR1 SGHTA, CDR2 FQGNSA. Here the CDR3 reads CASSPTGTGGELRGYTF. Written as DNA, the CDR3 is TGTGCCAGCAGCCCCACCGGGACAGGGGGGGAACTTCGCGGCTACACCTTC.

This clonotype was detected ten times or more. The genes are TRBV7-8 and TRBJ2-3; 7 bases align to TRBD2. The germline CDR1 and CDR2 sequences are SGHVS and FQNEAQ. This CDR3 region has 15 residues. The trim removed 10 bases at V and 3 bases at J, leaving 13 bases unmatched. The CDR3 loop is CATDGAGVGTDTQYF. Here the CDR3 DNA reads TGTGCCACCGATGGGGCGGGAGTAGGTACAGATACGCAGTATTTT.

This clonotype was counted at least ten times. The chain carries TRBV7-9 and TRBJ2-1; the D is unclear. CDR1 and CDR2 from the germline V gene are SEHNR and FQNEAQ (reference sequence). The V end lost 2 bases, the J end lost 2 bases, and 10 bases lay between the germline ends. The CDR3 sequence is 15 residues long. In DNA form, the CDR3 reads TGTGCCAGCAGCTTAATACGCATGGCCTACAATGAGCAGTTCTTC. It specifies CASSLIRMAYNEQFF.